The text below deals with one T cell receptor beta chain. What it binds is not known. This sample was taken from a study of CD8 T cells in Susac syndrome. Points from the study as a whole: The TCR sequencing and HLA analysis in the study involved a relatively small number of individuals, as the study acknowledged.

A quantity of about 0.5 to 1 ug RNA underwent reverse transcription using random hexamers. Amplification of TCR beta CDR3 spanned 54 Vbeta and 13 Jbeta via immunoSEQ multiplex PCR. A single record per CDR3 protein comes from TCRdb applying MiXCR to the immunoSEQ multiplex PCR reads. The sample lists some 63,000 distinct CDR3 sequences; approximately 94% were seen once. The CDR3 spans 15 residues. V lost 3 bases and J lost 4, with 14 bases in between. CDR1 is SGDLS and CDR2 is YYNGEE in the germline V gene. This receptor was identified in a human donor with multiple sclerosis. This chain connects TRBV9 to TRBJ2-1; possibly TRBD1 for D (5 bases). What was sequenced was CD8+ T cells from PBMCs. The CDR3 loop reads CASSGEGDAYNEQFF. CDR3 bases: TGTGCCAGCAGCGGAGAAGGGGATGCGTACAATGAGCAGTTCTTC.